Listed below are T cell receptor beta chains from one sample, sequenced in a study of Ad26.COV2.S vaccination and SARS-CoV-2 variants. Libraries were prepared by immunoSEQ multiplex PCR; TCRdb keeps only in-frame clonotypes and omits some of them. The table includes 350,000 to 400,000 clones, more than 85% detected once. The material sequenced was peripheral blood, taken in a trial of Ad26.COV2.S vaccine versus placebo. These TCRs come from a person between 18 and 60 years old who received the Ad26.COV2.S COVID-19 vaccine or a placebo. Each CDR3 is given with its conserved first and last residue. D genes are given only for firm matches. Size values are once, few and many counts, or a class for expanded clones, and some rows have none.

j_gene | abundance | d_gene | v_gene | CDR3aa | CDR3nt
TRBJ2-7 | NA | TRBD2 | TRBV5-1 | CASSPGTSREQYF | TGCGCCAGCAGCCCAGGGACTAGTCGCGAGCAGTACTTC
TRBJ2-7 | NA | NA | TRBV10-1 | CASSDGGYEQYF | TGCGCCAGCAGTGACGGTGGCTACGAGCAGTACTTC
TRBJ2-7 | once | NA | TRBV3-1/TRBV3-2 | CASSLSGYEQYF | TGTGCCAGCAGCCTTTCAGGCTACGAGCAGTACTTC
TRBJ1-4 | NA | NA | TRBV19 | CASTDRGGANEKLFF | TGTGCCAGTACTGATAGGGGGGGGGCTAATGAAAAACTGTTTTTT
TRBJ1-5 | NA | NA | TRBV30 | CAWSRKGLFNQPQHF | TGTGCCTGGAGTAGAAAGGGCCTATTCAATCAGCCCCAGCATTTT
TRBJ1-1 | few | NA | TRBV12-3/TRBV12-4 | CASKPGRHTEAFF | TGTGCCAGCAAGCCGGGACGGCACACTGAAGCTTTCTTT
TRBJ1-1 | NA | NA | TRBV25-1 | CASSEFFGGQNTEAFF | TGTGCCAGCAGTGAATTCTTCGGCGGACAGAACACTGAAGCTTTCTTT
TRBJ2-5 | NA | NA | TRBV7-2 | CASSPWGRDQETQYF | TGTGCCAGCAGCCCATGGGGCAGAGACCAAGAGACCCAGTACTTC
TRBJ2-7 | once | TRBD1 | TRBV6-1 | CASDEQGSHYEQYF | TGTGCCAGTGATGAACAGGGGTCCCACTACGAGCAGTACTTC
TRBJ2-7 | NA | NA | TRBV6-6 | CASSYQGTYEQYF | TGTGCCAGCAGTTACCAAGGGACCTACGAGCAGTACTTC
TRBJ2-1 | NA | TRBD2 | TRBV11-2 | CASSSLAGQAYNEQFF | TGTGCCAGCAGCTCCCTAGCGGGGCAGGCCTACAATGAGCAGTTCTTC
TRBJ2-1 | NA | NA | TRBV27 | CASSPQSYNEQFF | TGTGCCAGCAGTCCCCAATCCTACAATGAGCAGTTCTTC
TRBJ2-5 | few | NA | TRBV28 | CASSGGGPGGLQETQYF | TGTGCCAGCAGTGGAGGTGGGCCGGGGGGCCTTCAAGAGACCCAGTACTTC
TRBJ2-6 | NA | NA | TRBV10-3 | CAISDASSGANVLTF | TGTGCCATCAGTGATGCGTCCTCTGGGGCCAACGTCCTGACTTTC
TRBJ1-6 | NA | TRBD1 | TRBV20-1 | CSASPWTGENSPLHF | TGCAGTGCTAGTCCCTGGACAGGGGAGAATTCACCCCTCCACTTT
TRBJ2-1 | NA | NA | TRBV10-3 | CAISESMDEQFF | TGTGCCATCAGTGAGTCGATGGATGAGCAGTTCTTC
TRBJ1-6 | once | NA | TRBV4-1 | CASSPLGLLNSPLHF | TGCGCCAGCAGCCCCTTGGGACTCCTTAATTCACCCCTCCACTTT
TRBJ2-7 | NA | NA | TRBV7-9 | CASSYLGTAEGEQYF | TGTGCCAGCAGCTACCTCGGGACAGCGGAGGGTGAGCAGTACTTC
TRBJ2-7 | NA | TRBD1 | TRBV30 | CAWSWGQGAQEQYF | TGTGCCTGGAGTTGGGGACAGGGGGCGCAGGAGCAGTACTTC
TRBJ1-2 | NA | NA | TRBV11-2 | CASSSQSLGYTF | TGTGCCAGCAGCTCACAATCCCTCGGCTACACCTTC
TRBJ1-5 | NA | NA | TRBV19 | CASSIGPRGLSQPQHF | TGTGCCAGTAGTATTGGCCCCAGGGGTCTAAGCCAGCCCCAGCATTTT
TRBJ2-3 | NA | NA | TRBV6-5 | CASRGSGTDTQYF | TGTGCCAGCAGGGGAAGCGGGACAGATACGCAGTATTTT
TRBJ1-2 | NA | NA | TRBV11-1 | CASSRPAGYGYTF | TGTGCCAGCAGCCGACCGGCGGGATATGGCTACACCTTC
TRBJ2-3 | NA | NA | TRBV6-5 | CASSLNPASDTQYF | TGTGCCAGCAGCTTAAACCCAGCTTCAGATACGCAGTATTTT
TRBJ1-3 | NA | NA | TRBV6-5 | CASSYSGSSGNTIYF | TGTGCCAGCAGTTACTCGGGGAGCTCTGGAAACACCATATATTTT
TRBJ1-6 | NA | NA | TRBV6-5 | CASSYSYTVPVSPLHF | TGTGCCAGCAGTTACTCATATACAGTACCTGTATCACCCCTCCACTTT
TRBJ1-2 | NA | NA | TRBV6-2/TRBV6-3 | CASSFAWTDGYTF | TGTGCCAGCAGTTTCGCGTGGACCGATGGCTACACCTTC
TRBJ1-2 | NA | TRBD1 | TRBV5-1 | CASSDNRDSYGYTF | TGCGCCAGCAGCGACAACCGGGACAGCTATGGCTACACCTTC
TRBJ2-7 | NA | TRBD1 | TRBV28 | CASSLGQYYEQYF | TGTGCCAGCAGTTTGGGACAGTACTACGAGCAGTACTTC
TRBJ2-7 | NA | TRBD1 | TRBV6-2/TRBV6-3 | CASSPYRDRDSYEQYF | TGTGCCAGCAGTCCATACCGGGACAGGGACTCCTACGAGCAGTACTTC
TRBJ2-7 | NA | TRBD2 | TRBV5-1 | CASSLVSGSSYEQYF | TGCGCCAGCAGCTTGGTAAGCGGGAGCTCCTACGAGCAGTACTTC
TRBJ1-1 | NA | NA | TRBV5-6 | CASSFTVSANTEAFF | TGTGCCAGCAGCTTTACCGTTTCCGCGAACACTGAAGCTTTCTTT
TRBJ2-1 | NA | NA | TRBV20-1 | CSASKRSYNEQFF | TGCAGTGCTAGTAAGCGTTCCTACAATGAGCAGTTCTTC